The rows below give T cell receptor beta chains drawn from one sample of a study of T cells in Graves' hyperthyroidism and ophthalmopathy. TCRdb re-called the multiplex PCR reads through MiXCR, storing one row per CDR3 protein. This table holds roughly 570,000 distinct CDR3 sequences, 15% to 18% found once. The specimen was blood. These receptors originate from a woman aged 25 to 45 with Graves' hyperthyroidism. Both conserved end residues are part of each CDR3. Fields, in order: J gene, V gene, clone size, D gene, CDR3 DNA, CDR3 protein. A D gene is named only where the DNA matches it firmly. Size is stated for part of the rows, as once, few or many counts, or as a class when the clone is expanded.

TRBJ2-6,TRBV12-3/TRBV12-4,many,-,TGTGCCAGCAGACGAACCGCACAGGGCGGTGGGGCCAACGTCCTGACTTTC,CASRRTAQGGGANVLTF
TRBJ2-5,TRBV9,few,TRBD2,TGTGCCAGCAGCGTAGCTTTGGAGGGACTAGCGGGAGATGAGACCCAGTACTTC,CASSVALEGLAGDETQYF
TRBJ2-5,TRBV27,few,-,TGTGCCAGCAGTTTAATAGCCCCCCCAGAGACCCAGTACTTC,CASSLIAPPETQYF
TRBJ2-1,TRBV10-3,many,TRBD1,TGTGCCATCAGTGGGGGCACAGGGGGTCCCAATGAGCAGTTCTTC,CAISGGTGGPNEQFF
TRBJ2-2,TRBV5-1,few,TRBD1,TGCGCCAGCAGCTTGGCCGGGGGACAGGGGGTGAACACCGGGGAGCTGTTTTTT,CASSLAGGQGVNTGELFF
TRBJ2-3,TRBV19,-,TRBD2,TGTGCCAGTAGTCGGCCTCGGACTAGCGGGACCTACACAGATACGCAGTATTTT,CASSRPRTSGTYTDTQYF
TRBJ1-1,TRBV5-1,many,TRBD1,TGCGCCAGCAGCTTCGCCCAGGGGGCTAGCACTGAAGCTTTCTTT,CASSFAQGASTEAFF
TRBJ2-3,TRBV20-1,many,TRBD1,TGCAGTGCCGTAAATAACAGGGGGCTCACAGATACGCAGTATTTT,CSAVNNRGLTDTQYF
TRBJ2-3,TRBV7-3,-,TRBD2,TGTGCCAGCAGCTTAAGGAATCCTAGCGGGAGCGGGGTCACAGATACGCAGTATTTT,CASSLRNPSGSGVTDTQYF
TRBJ2-1,TRBV7-6,-,TRBD2,TGTGCCAGCAGCTTAGGGGTTCCTGGCGGGGGGGAGCAGTTCTTC,CASSLGVPGGGEQFF
TRBJ1-6,TRBV10-3,-,-,TGTGCCATCAGTGAGCTCCGTGATGCTTCACCCCTCCACTTT,CAISELRDASPLHF
TRBJ1-3,TRBV7-2,many,-,TGTGCCAGCAGCTTAGATCGTGGGAGCTCTGGAAACACCATATATTTT,CASSLDRGSSGNTIYF
TRBJ1-2,TRBV5-8,-,-,TGTGCCAGCAGCAAACGGGAGAACTATGGCTACACCTTC,CASSKRENYGYTF
TRBJ2-3,TRBV20-1,-,-,TGCAGTGCTAGACTTGGGGCGGGTGCCACAGATACGCAGTATTTT,CSARLGAGATDTQYF
TRBJ2-5,TRBV10-3,-,-,TGTGCCATCAGTGGAAAAGGGGAAGAGACCCAGTACTTC,CAISGKGEETQYF
TRBJ2-7,TRBV12-3/TRBV12-4,many,TRBD1,TGTGCCAGCAGTTGGACAGGGGGTGATTACGAGCAGTACTTC,CASSWTGGDYEQYF
TRBJ1-5,TRBV6-1,few,-,TGTGCCGGGGGCGTGCAGTGGGGTCAGCCCCAGCATTTT,CAGGVQWGQPQHF
TRBJ2-5,TRBV10-3,many,-,TGTGCCATCGGCGGGAGAGGACAGGAGACCCAGTACTTC,CAIGGRGQETQYF
TRBJ2-7,TRBV12-3/TRBV12-4,many,-,TGTGCCAGCAGTTCCTTCGTCCGGGACGGGAAAGACGAGCAGTACTTC,CASSSFVRDGKDEQYF
TRBJ2-5,TRBV7-3,many,TRBD2,TGTGCCAGCAGCCTACTAGCGGGAGATTCCTTGGAGACCCAGTACTTC,CASSLLAGDSLETQYF
TRBJ1-5,TRBV29-1,-,-,TGCAGCGTTGGCTATAGCAATCAGCCCCAGCATTTT,CSVGYSNQPQHF
TRBJ2-7,TRBV27,-,TRBD2,TGTGCCAGCAGTTTATCGGGAGGGCCCATCTACGAGCAGTACTTC,CASSLSGGPIYEQYF
TRBJ1-1,TRBV5-1,many,-,TGCGCCAGCAGAAAAGAGGGTCGGGCCACTGAAGCTTTCTTT,CASRKEGRATEAFF